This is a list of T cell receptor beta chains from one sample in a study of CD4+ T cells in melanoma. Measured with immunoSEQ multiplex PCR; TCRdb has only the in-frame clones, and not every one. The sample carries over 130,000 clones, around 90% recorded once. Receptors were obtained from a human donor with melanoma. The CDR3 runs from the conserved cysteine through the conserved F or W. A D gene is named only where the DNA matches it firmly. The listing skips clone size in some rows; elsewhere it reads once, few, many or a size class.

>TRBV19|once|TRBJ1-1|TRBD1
TGTGCCAGTAGTAACCGACAGGGGACCATGAACACTGAAGCTTTCTTT
CASSNRQGTMNTEAFF
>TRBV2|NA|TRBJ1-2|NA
TGTGCCAGCACCAAGGGGATGTCATACTATGGCTACACCTTC
CASTKGMSYYGYTF
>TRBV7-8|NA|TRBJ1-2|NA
TGTGCCAGCAGCTCCGTCGGGAGGCCCTATGGCTACACCTTC
CASSSVGRPYGYTF
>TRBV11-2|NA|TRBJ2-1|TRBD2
TGTGCCAGCAGCTCGGGACTAGCGGGGGGGCAGGGTGAGCAGTTCTTC
CASSSGLAGGQGEQFF
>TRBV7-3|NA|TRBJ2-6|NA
TGTGCCAGCGGGGGGTCTGGGGCCAACGTCCTGACTTTC
CASGGSGANVLTF
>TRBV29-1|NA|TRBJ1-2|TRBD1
TGCAGCATAGGGGGCGGATCGTTTGGCTACACCTTC
CSIGGGSFGYTF
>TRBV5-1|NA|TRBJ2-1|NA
TGCGCCAGCAGCTTGAACGGGGGCCCCTACAATGAGCAGTTCTTC
CASSLNGGPYNEQFF
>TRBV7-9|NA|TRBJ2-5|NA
TGTGCCAGCAGCCTCCTTTCGGCGGGCCAAGAGACCCAGTACTTC
CASSLLSAGQETQYF
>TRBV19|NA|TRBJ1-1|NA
TGTGCCAGTAGTTTGGGTCGGTTGAACACTGAAGCTTTCTTT
CASSLGRLNTEAFF
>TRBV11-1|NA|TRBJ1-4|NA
TGTGCCAGCAGCTCGGACGGCTTTGAGGAAAAACTGTTTTTT
CASSSDGFEEKLFF
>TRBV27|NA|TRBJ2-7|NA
TGTGCCAGCAGTTTAATGGGGGAGCAGTACTTC
CASSLMGEQYF
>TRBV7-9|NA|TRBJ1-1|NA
TGTGCCAGCAGCTTAGGACGGGGTAGGAACACTGAAGCTTTCTTT
CASSLGRGRNTEAFF
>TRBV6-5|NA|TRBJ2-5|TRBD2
TGTGCCAGCAGTTGGGGGGGGACTAGCGGGTCCGGAACCCAGTACTTC
CASSWGGTSGSGTQYF
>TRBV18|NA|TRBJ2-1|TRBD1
TGTGCCAGCTCAACCCGGACAGGGTTGGCGGATGAGCAGTTCTTC
CASSTRTGLADEQFF
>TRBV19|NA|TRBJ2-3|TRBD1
TGTGCCAGCGGGACAGGGGTTGCAGATACGCAGTATTTT
CASGTGVADTQYF
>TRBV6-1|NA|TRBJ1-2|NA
TGTGCCAGCATCAGCCGATATTATGGCTACACCTTC
CASISRYYGYTF
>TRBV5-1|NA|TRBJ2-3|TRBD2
TGCGCCAGCAGCCCCCCTAGCGGGGGTACGGAGGATACGCAGTATTTT
CASSPPSGGTEDTQYF